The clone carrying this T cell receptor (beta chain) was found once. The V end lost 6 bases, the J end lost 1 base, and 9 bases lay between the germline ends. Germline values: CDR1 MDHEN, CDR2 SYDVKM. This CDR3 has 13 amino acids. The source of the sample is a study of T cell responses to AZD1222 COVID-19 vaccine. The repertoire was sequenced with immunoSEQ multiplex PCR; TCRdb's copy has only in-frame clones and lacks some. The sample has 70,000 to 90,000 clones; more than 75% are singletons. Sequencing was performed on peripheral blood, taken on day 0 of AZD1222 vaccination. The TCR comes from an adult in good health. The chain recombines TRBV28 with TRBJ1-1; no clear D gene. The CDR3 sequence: CASSGRTNTEAFF. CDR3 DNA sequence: TGTGCCAGCAGCGGACGGACGAACACTGAAGCTTTCTTT.